This T cell receptor (beta chain) originates from a study of T cell changes during pregnancy in multiple sclerosis. The CDR3 contains 19 residues. Germline CDR1 is LNHDA and CDR2 is SQIVND (reference sequence). J lost 7 bases, V lost 5 bases, and 23 bases had no gene match. TCRdb's copy holds only in-frame clones and misses some; the assay was immunoSEQ multiplex PCR. The sample lists 28,000 or so clones; 70% to 90% were seen once. The receptor comes from a female donor in good health, enrolled as a control in a pregnancy study. The sample was CD4+ T cells from peripheral blood mononuclear cells, taken in the first trimester of pregnancy. The rearrangement uses TRBV19 and TRBJ2-1; the match to TRBD2 covers 7 bases. The CDR3: CASSARFNSPRLAINEQFF. CDR3 bases: TGTGCCAGTAGTGCCCGTTTTAATTCTCCCAGACTAGCAATTAATGAGCAGTTCTTC.